This T cell receptor (beta chain) derives from a study of preoperative IRX-2 immunotherapy in early breast cancer. Sequenced by immunoSEQ multiplex PCR; TCRdb stores in-frame clones only, minus some. The sample has some 22,000 clones; 80% to 90% are singletons. Treatment specified: preoperative locoregional IRX-2 cytokine immunotherapy. This phase Ib study tested locoregional IRX-2 cytokine immunotherapy given before surgery. The germline CDR1 and CDR2 sequences are KGHSH and LQKENI. The V and J ends lost 5 bases and 1 base respectively, with 17 bases between them. The CDR3 consists of 16 residues. The sequence derives from a human donor with breast cancer. J is TRBJ1-1 and V is TRBV18, with TRBD1 as a possible D gene (6 bases). This specimen consisted of tumor tissue, obtained after IRX-2 immunotherapy. The CDR3 loop is CASSSDPGHTNTEAFF. Here the CDR3 DNA reads TGTGCCAGCTCATCAGATCCGGGACACACGAACACTGAAGCTTTCTTT.